A single sample is the source of the 13 T cell receptor beta chains below, sequenced in a study of blood T cell repertoires in COVID-19. Produced via immunoSEQ multiplex PCR; TCRdb's table is partial and in-frame only. The sample lists 95,000 to 100,000 clones, around 90% occurring once. Sequenced material: peripheral blood. These receptors were obtained from a man aged 50 to 59 with acute or convalescent COVID-19.

This sequence joins TRBV9 and TRBJ2-1, with a tentative D call TRBD2 (6 bases). Germline lookup yields CDR1 SGDLS and CDR2 YYNGEE. V lost 4 bases to trimming and J lost 1 base, with 9 bases between them. This CDR3 is 14 amino acids long. The CDR3 reads CASSPRGSYNEQFF. The CDR3 DNA reads TGTGCCAGCAGCCCACGGGGGTCCTACAATGAGCAGTTCTTC.

In regard to this clone: Mismatch with germline at one junction end may stem from a read error. The rearrangement links TRBV10-1 to TRBJ2-4, with D perhaps TRBD1 (6 bases). Per the germline V gene, CDR1 is WNHNN and CDR2 is SYGVQD (reference sequence). This CDR3 spans 10 amino acids. The CDR3 region is CASRGTPLPF. CDR3 DNA: TGCGCCAGCAGGGGGACACCACTTCCCTTC.

This clone was seen once. V usage is TRBV18 and J usage is TRBJ2-1, with D maybe TRBD2 (5 bases). V was cut by 4 bases and J by 7 bases, with 20 bases left in between. This CDR3 contains 16 residues. CDR1 and CDR2 from the germline V gene are KGHSH and LQKENI. CDR3 bases: TGTGCCAGCTCACGCCCCTGGGCGACCGGGGTAAATGAGCAGTTCTTC. It yields the protein CASSRPWATGVNEQFF.

The chain joins TRBV11-2 to TRBJ2-2; D is uncertain. The CDR3 loop spans 15 amino acids. Trimming took 2 bases from V and 2 from J, leaving 9 bases between them. Germline V lookup: CDR1 SGHAT, CDR2 FQNNGV. CDR3 region: CASSLMGRNTGELFF. The CDR3 region has the DNA TGTGCCAGCAGCTTAATGGGCCGAAACACCGGGGAGCTGTTTTTT.

The gene calls are TRBV9 and TRBJ2-1; D unresolved. Germline loops: CDR1 SGDLS, CDR2 YYNGEE. V was cut by 0 bases and J by 3 bases, with 10 bases left in between. The CDR3 is 15 residues long. The CDR3 is CASSVVASVYNEQFF. CDR3 in DNA: TGTGCCAGCAGCGTAGTTGCGTCTGTCTACAATGAGCAGTTCTTC.

The sample holds one count of this clone. At one of its ends the junction is not consistent with the germline gene, which may arise from a read error. The chain links TRBV5-4 to TRBJ2-1; maybe TRBD2 (7 bases). CDR3 length: 12 residues. CDR1 and CDR2 (germline): SGHNT, YYREEE (reference sequence). CDR3 coding DNA: TGTGCCAGCAGCTTGGGTGCGGGGGCCCCACTCTTC. Translation gives CASSLGAGAPLF.

The chain couples TRBV5-1 to TRBJ2-5; TRBD1 aligns across 10 bases. This CDR3 spans 16 amino acids. The germline CDR1 and CDR2 sequences are SGHRS and YFSETQ. Losses at the gene ends were 0 bases for V and 5 bases for J; bases not matched to a gene: 7. The CDR3 loop reads CASSLVGQGRRETQYF. Here the CDR3 DNA reads TGCGCCAGCAGCTTGGTGGGACAGGGGCGCCGGGAGACCCAGTACTTC.

The V call is TRBV5-1, the J call TRBJ1-2; D call uncertain. The V end was cut by 3 bases, the J end by 8 bases, with 11 bases between. In germline, CDR1 is SGHRS, CDR2 YFSETQ. The CDR3 loop spans 12 amino acids. As DNA, the CDR3 is TGCGCCAGCAGCTCCGACAAAAAGGGCTACACCTTC. This sequence encodes CASSSDKKGYTF.

This chain joins TRBV5-1 and TRBJ2-5, with 13 bases aligning to TRBD2. The V gene's germline CDR1 is SGHRS and CDR2 YFSETQ. Trimming removed 0 bases from V and 2 bases from J; junction bases left unmatched: 7. This CDR3 comprises 18 residues. The DNA of the CDR3 is TGCGCCAGCAGCTTGGAATTGCCGACTAGCGGGGGGCAAGAGACCCAGTACTTC. Protein sequence: CASSLELPTSGGQETQYF. The full variable domain, with the rest looked up from reference TRBV5-1 and TRBJ2-5, is KAGVTQTPRYLIKTRGQQVTLSCSPISGHRSVSWYQQTPGQGLQFLFEYFSETQRNKGNFPGRFSGRQFSNSRSEMNVSTLELGDSALYLCASSLELPTSGGQETQYFGPGTRLLVL.

The chain joins TRBV6-2 or TRBV6-3 to TRBJ1-4; D call uncertain. V was shortened by 3 bases and J by 7 bases, with 24 bases between the two germline ends. The CDR3 consists of 18 residues. CDR1 is MNHEY and CDR2 is SVGEGT in the germline V gene. In DNA, the CDR3 is TGTGCCAGCAGTTATGTTGCGGAACGGAGCCTGAGGTTTGAAAAACTGTTTTTT. This codes for CASSYVAERSLRFEKLFF.

The chain couples TRBV5-4 to TRBJ1-4; 8 bases match TRBD1. V lost 2 bases to trimming and J lost 8 bases; unmatched junction nucleotides: 8. This CDR3 spans 15 amino acids. Germline loops: CDR1 SGHNT, CDR2 YYREEE (reference sequence). CDR3 DNA: TGTGCCAGCAGCTTCCCGACAGGGGATGGAGAAAAACTGTTTTTT. This codes for CASSFPTGDGEKLFF.

The V call is TRBV11-3, the J call TRBJ1-4; weak D call: TRBD1 (6 bases). CDR1 and CDR2 (germline): SGHNT, YENEEA. Trimming took 1 base from V and 6 from J, leaving 18 bases between them. The CDR3 extends over 17 amino acids. The CDR3 sequence: CASSLARGGFDDEKLFF. The CDR3 DNA is TGTGCCAGCAGCTTAGCCAGGGGTGGTTTTGATGATGAAAAACTGTTTTTT.

This rearrangement joins TRBV18 to TRBJ1-5; 7 bases are a match to TRBD1. This CDR3 contains 15 residues. CDR1 and CDR2 (germline): KGHSH, LQKENI. V lost 6 bases, J lost 1 base, and 6 bases stayed unmatched. The CDR3 DNA is TGTGCCAGCTCCCAAGGACAGGTCAGCAATCAGCCCCAGCATTTT. Translated, it gives CASSQGQVSNQPQHF. The variable domain in full, with the rest retrieved from reference TRBV18 and TRBJ1-5, is NAGVMQNPRHLVRRRGQEARLRCSPMKGHSHVYWYRQLPEEGLKFMVYLQKENIIDESGMPKERFSAEFPKEGPSILRIQQVVRGDSAAYFCASSQGQVSNQPQHFGDGTRLSIL.